This paragraph reports one T cell receptor beta chain. CDR3 length: 15 amino acids. V lost 0 bases, J lost 6 bases, and 12 bases lay in between. Germline CDR1 and CDR2: MRHNA and SNTAGT. Data came from immunoSEQ multiplex PCR; TCRdb stores just in-frame clones and leaves some out. The sample contains about 610,000 clones, roughly 88% of which appear only once. This record comes from a study of shared T cell receptors in the human thymus. The sample also formed part of further work on human thymus T cells.

The sequence was obtained from a boy under two years old with a congenital heart defect. V usage is TRBV6-4 and J usage is TRBJ2-1, with D maybe TRBD2 (6 bases). The material sequenced was thymocytes. As DNA, the CDR3 is TGTGCCAGCAGTGACTCTGAGACTAGGCCCAATGAGCAGTTCTTC. As protein: CASSDSETRPNEQFF.